These 26 T cell receptor beta chains originate from one sample sequenced in a study of blood T cells in healthy people across ages. A second PCR, run for about 6 to 11 cycles, used a sample-barcoded 5' primer plus a J-beta primer mix. Each CDR3 protein is one row after TCRdb ran MiXCR on the 5' RACE reads. The sample has about 1.4 million distinct CDR3 sequences; 59% are singletons. The sequenced sample was blood. The receptors come from a man aged 18 to 30 in good health.

The chain links TRBV10-3 to TRBJ2-4; perhaps D is TRBD1 or TRBD2 (5 bases each). Between the trimmed V and J ends, which lost 2 bases and 2 bases, there was a span of 16 bases. Germline CDR1 is ENHRY and CDR2 is SYGVKD. This CDR3 contains 17 residues. DNA of the CDR3: TGTGCCATCAGTGAGGTTCCCGGGGCACGGACCAAAAACATTCAGTACTTC. Translated: CAISEVPGARTKNIQYF.

To note about this clonotype: A read error may produce the germline difference seen at one junction end. The V and J genes are TRBV5-4 and TRBJ2-5, with D tentatively TRBD1 or TRBD2 (6 bases each). Germline V gives CDR1 SGHNT, CDR2 YYREEE (reference sequence). The CDR3 totals 15 residues. The DNA for the CDR3 is TGTGCCAGCGGCTTGGACGGGGGCCGCCAAGAGACCCAGTACTTC. Protein product: CASGLDGGRQETQYF.

J is TRBJ2-5 and V is TRBV27; 11 nucleotides align to TRBD1. J gave up 5 bases and V 4 bases, and 6 bases lay outside the gene matches. CDR1 is MNHEY and CDR2 is SMNVEV in the germline V gene (reference sequence). This CDR3 is built from 15 residues. CDR3 coding DNA: TGTGCCAGCAGTTCGGGACAGGGGGTGCGGGAGACCCAGTACTTC. Translation: CASSSGQGVRETQYF.

This chain connects TRBV7-9 to TRBJ2-1, with a tentative D call TRBD1 (6 bases). The CDR3 has 13 amino acids. CDR1 and CDR2 from the germline V gene are SEHNR and FQNEAQ (reference sequence). The V end was cut by 5 bases, the J end by 4 bases, with 9 bases between. For the CDR3, the DNA is TGTGCCAGCAGCCGGGACATATACAATGAGCAGTTCTTC. Residues: CASSRDIYNEQFF.

The chain uses TRBV4-2 and TRBJ1-1; TRBD1 matches 10 bases. From germline, CDR1 is LGHNA and CDR2 YNFKEQ. There are 15 residues in the CDR3. Trimming cost V 1 base and J 4 bases; bases outside gene matches: 3. DNA for the CDR3: TGTGCCAGCAGCCAAGGGGACAGGGGCGGCACTGAAGCTTTCTTT. Protein: CASSQGDRGGTEAFF.

The chain employs TRBV7-9 and TRBJ2-7; possibly TRBD1 for D (6 bases). Trimming took off 1 base at V and 5 bases at J, with 12 bases between the two ends. This CDR3 is built from 14 residues. Germline-derived CDR1 and CDR2 are SEHNR and FQNEAQ (reference sequence). The CDR3 DNA reads TGTGCCAGCAGCTTAGACAGGGCTATCGACGAGCAGTACTTC. The encoded protein is CASSLDRAIDEQYF.

A word on this clonotype: Germline is not matched at one junction end, which may reflect a read error. The CDR3 protein is CASSILAGGQGTQYF. For the CDR3, the DNA is TGTGCCAGCAGCATACTAGCGGGGGGTCAAGGGACCCAGTACTTC. The chain recombines TRBV6-2 or TRBV6-3 with TRBJ2-5; TRBD2 matches 12 bases. The CDR3 contains 15 residues. In germline, CDR1 is MNHEY, CDR2 SVGEGT.

The CDR3 here is CASSKPPRTGRPLGSNQPQHF. For the CDR3, the DNA is TGTGCCAGCAGCAAACCCCCAAGGACAGGCCGCCCGCTGGGAAGCAATCAGCCCCAGCATTTT. The V call is TRBV21-1, the J call TRBJ1-5; TRBD1, the D gene given by the table, was not confirmed from the DNA. TRBV21-1 constitutes a pseudogene. The CDR3 length is 21 residues.

This rearrangement joins TRBV14 to TRBJ1-4; 8 bases match TRBD1. V trimming: 4 bases; J trimming: 6 bases; junction bases outside the gene matches: 4. The length of the CDR3 is 14 residues. The germline V gene has CDR1 SGHDN and CDR2 FVKESK. CDR3 amino acids: CASSRTGTDEKLFF. Written as DNA, the CDR3 is TGTGCCAGCAGCCGGACAGGGACAGATGAAAAACTGTTTTTT. The full variable domain, rest sourced from reference TRBV14 and TRBJ1-4, is EAGVTQFPSHSVIEKGQTVTLRCDPISGHDNLYWYRRVMGKEIKFLLHFVKESKQDESGMPNNRFLAERTGGTYSTLKVQPAELEDSGVYFCASSRTGTDEKLFFGSGTQLSVL.

This clonotype occurred a few times. The rearrangement uses TRBV29-1 and TRBJ2-5, with D hard to call. The CDR3 runs to 13 residues. CDR1 is SQVTM, CDR2 ANQGSEA, per germline. The V end was cut by 4 bases, the J end by 0 bases, with 9 bases between. The CDR3 here is CSVVHSNQETQYF. Written as DNA, the CDR3 is TGCAGCGTTGTCCATAGTAACCAAGAGACCCAGTACTTC.

This clonotype appeared a few times. The chain employs TRBV6-1 and TRBJ1-2; D is perhaps TRBD1 (6 bases). The V and J ends lost 0 bases and 4 bases respectively, with 6 bases between them. Germline V gene sequence: CDR1 MNHNS, CDR2 SASEGT. This CDR3 has 13 residues. The CDR3 DNA is TGTGCCAGCAGTGAAGCGACAGGCTATGGCTACACCTTC. Its protein is CASSEATGYGYTF.

J is TRBJ2-1 and V is TRBV12-3 or TRBV12-4, with D possibly matching TRBD2 (6 bases). The CDR3 length is 17 residues. CDR3 sequence reads: CATAVIGEDFLYNEQFF. The DNA for the CDR3 is TGTGCTACAGCAGTTATTGGGGAGGACTTCTTATACAATGAGCAGTTCTTC.

V usage is TRBV27 and J usage is TRBJ2-4; tentative D call: TRBD1 (6 bases). With the DNA end fitting TRBJ2-7 better, the J assignment may be wrong. This CDR3 is 12 amino acids long. Germline V CDR1 and CDR2: MNHEY, SMNVEV (reference sequence). The CDR3 coding sequence is TGTGCCAGCAGTTTTGGACAGCACGAGCAGTACTTC. This translates into CASSFGQHEQYF.

V and J are TRBV7-2 and TRBJ2-4; 7 bases agree with TRBD1. The CDR3 has 13 amino acids. After removal of 11 bases from V and 8 bases from J, the junction contained 12 bases not matched to a gene. Germline CDR1 and CDR2: SGHTA and FQGNSA. The CDR3 bases are TGTGCCTCCGGTTTAACAGGGGAGCACATTCAGTACTTC. Translation gives CASGLTGEHIQYF.

The chain links TRBV20-1 to TRBJ2-3; D is unresolved. V was shortened by 3 bases and J by 9 bases, with 10 bases between the two germline ends. There are 11 residues in the CDR3. Germline CDR1 DFQATT, CDR2 SNEGSKA (reference sequence). The chain's CDR3 is CSASVSTTQYF. The CDR3 DNA sequence: TGCAGTGCTAGTGTCAGTACAACGCAGTATTTT.

This clonotype was observed a handful of times. The J gene is TRBJ2-2, the V gene TRBV7-8; D might be TRBD2 (7 bases). CDR3 length equals 12 residues. Trimming removed 5 bases at V and 9 bases at J, with 10 bases between. The V gene's germline CDR1 is SGHVS and CDR2 FQNEAQ. CDR3 sequence: CASSGGGRELFF. As DNA, the CDR3 is TGTGCCAGCAGCGGGGGGGGCCGGGAGCTGTTTTTT. The variable domain in full, with the rest retrieved from reference TRBV7-8 and TRBJ2-2, is GAGVSQSPRYKVAKRGQDVALRCDPISGHVSLFWYQQALGQGPEFLTYFQNEAQLDKSGLPSDRFFAERPEGSVSTLKIQRTQQEDSAVYLCASSGGGRELFFGEGSRLTVL.

The rearrangement links TRBV6-5 to TRBJ1-2; 7 bases agree with TRBD1. CDR1 MNHEY and CDR2 SVGAGI come from the germline V gene. Trimming took 5 bases from V and 3 from J; bases not matched to a gene: 9. This CDR3 contains 15 residues. CDR3 residues: CASSQAGDSYYGYTF. CDR3 in DNA: TGTGCCAGCAGTCAGGCCGGGGACAGCTACTATGGCTACACCTTC.

The rearrangement joins TRBV18 to TRBJ2-4; 11 positions match TRBD1. The J call may be incorrect, as the DNA end agrees better with TRBJ2-7. CDR3 length: 16 residues. The germline gives CDR1 KGHSH, CDR2 LQKENI. Written as DNA, the CDR3 is TGTGCCAGCTCACAAAGGGGGACAGGGGGGCCCTACGAGCAGTACTTC. Translating gives CASSQRGTGGPYEQYF.

This clonotype was counted only a few times. CDR3 amino acids: CATSRTGGNQPQHF. CDR3 DNA sequence: TGTGCCACCAGCAGGACAGGGGGCAATCAGCCCCAGCATTTT. The chain uses TRBV15 and TRBJ1-5; 8 nucleotides align to TRBD1. Germline values: CDR1 LNHNV, CDR2 YYDKDF (reference sequence). The V segment lost 3 bases and the J segment 2 bases; nucleotides outside the gene matches: 0. This CDR3 has 14 amino acids.

The chain uses TRBV4-2 and TRBJ2-4; 9 nucleotides agree with TRBD1. The J call may be incorrect, as the DNA end agrees better with TRBJ2-5. Germline V gene data show CDR1 as LGHNA and CDR2 as YNFKEQ. The CDR3 consists of 16 residues. CDR3 protein: CASSHLPGQGQETQYF. The DNA for the CDR3 is TGTGCCAGCAGCCACTTGCCGGGACAGGGACAAGAGACCCAGTACTTC.

The genes are TRBV29-1 and TRBJ2-1; D may match TRBD1 or TRBD2 (6 bases each). Trimming took off 8 bases at V and 12 bases at J, with 26 bases between the two ends. From germline, CDR1 is SQVTM and CDR2 ANQGSEA. The CDR3 has 14 residues. This CDR3 is CSSLGAGLSPGQFF. The CDR3 DNA sequence: TGCAGCTCCCTGGGGGCGGGACTCAGCCCAGGGCAGTTCTTC.

In nucleotides, the CDR3 is TGTGCCAGCACAGAGTTGGACAGGTCCTACAATGAGCAGTTCTTC. As protein: CASTELDRSYNEQFF. This chain connects TRBV28 to TRBJ2-1, with 7 bases matching TRBD1. V gave up 7 bases and J gave up 1 base; unmatched junction bases: 7. In germline, CDR1 is MDHEN, CDR2 SYDVKM. This CDR3 has 15 amino acids.

The J gene is TRBJ1-1, the V gene TRBV29-1; D remains unclear. The V end lost 3 bases, the J end lost 7 bases, and 18 bases lay between the germline ends. Germline-derived CDR1 and CDR2 are SQVTM and ANQGSEA. The CDR3 sequence is 14 residues long. CDR3 bases: TGCAGCGTTGAGGTTCGGGGAGAAGAGGTTGAAGCTTTCTTT. Translated: CSVEVRGEEVEAFF. The whole variable domain, filled in from reference TRBV29-1 and TRBJ1-1, reads SAVISQKPSRDICQRGTSLTIQCQVDSQVTMMFWYRQQPGQSLTLIATANQGSEATYESGFVIDKFPISRPNLTFSTLTVSNMSPEDSSIYLCSVEVRGEEVEAFFGQGTRLTVV.

This chain links TRBV7-2 with TRBJ2-1; D unresolved. This CDR3 spans 15 amino acids. With 2 bases removed from V and 8 bases from J, the gap between germline ends came to 16 bases. The V gene's germline CDR1 is SGHTA and CDR2 FQGNSA. The CDR3 nucleotides read TGTGCCAGCAGCTTACCACCCAGAGCTTGGGATGAGCAGTTCTTC. The encoded protein is CASSLPPRAWDEQFF.

Only one count was recorded for this clonotype. The chain employs TRBV6-5 and TRBJ2-1; D gene unclear. Germline lookup yields CDR1 MNHEY and CDR2 SVGAGI. Deletions cut 5 bases from V and 6 bases from J, with 11 bases between. The CDR3 is 13 amino acids. CDR3 nucleotides: TGTGCCAGCAGTCAGAGGCGGAGCAATGAGCAGTTCTTC. Its protein product is CASSQRRSNEQFF.

This clonotype was seen just once. The V gene is TRBV9, the J gene TRBJ2-7, with a possible D match to TRBD2 (6 bases). From germline, CDR1 is SGDLS and CDR2 YYNGEE. CDR3 length: 15 residues. V shed 0 bases and J shed 4 bases, with 14 bases lying between them. The CDR3 DNA reads as TGTGCCAGCAGCGTAGGGGGGGAGAGGAGGTACGAGCAGTACTTC. Translating gives CASSVGGERRYEQYF.